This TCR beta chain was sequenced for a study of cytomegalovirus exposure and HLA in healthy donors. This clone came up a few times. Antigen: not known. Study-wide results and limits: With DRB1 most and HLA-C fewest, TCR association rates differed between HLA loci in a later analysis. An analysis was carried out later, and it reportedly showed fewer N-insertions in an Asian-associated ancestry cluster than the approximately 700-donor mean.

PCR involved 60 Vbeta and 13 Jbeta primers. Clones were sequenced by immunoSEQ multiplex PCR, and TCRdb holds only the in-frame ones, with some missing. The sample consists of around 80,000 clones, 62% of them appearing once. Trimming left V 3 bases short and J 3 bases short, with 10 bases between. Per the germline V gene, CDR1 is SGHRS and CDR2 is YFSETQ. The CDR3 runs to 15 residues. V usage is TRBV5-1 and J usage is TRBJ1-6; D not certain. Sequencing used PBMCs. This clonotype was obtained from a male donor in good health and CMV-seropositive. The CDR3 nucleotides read TGCGCCAGCAGCTCCCGGGAAGACTATAATTCACCCCTCCACTTT. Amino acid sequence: CASSSREDYNSPLHF. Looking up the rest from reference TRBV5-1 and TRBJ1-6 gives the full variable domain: KAGVTQTPRYLIKTRGQQVTLSCSPISGHRSVSWYQQTPGQGLQFLFEYFSETQRNKGNFPGRFSGRQFSNSRSEMNVSTLELGDSALYLCASSSREDYNSPLHFGNGTRLTVT.